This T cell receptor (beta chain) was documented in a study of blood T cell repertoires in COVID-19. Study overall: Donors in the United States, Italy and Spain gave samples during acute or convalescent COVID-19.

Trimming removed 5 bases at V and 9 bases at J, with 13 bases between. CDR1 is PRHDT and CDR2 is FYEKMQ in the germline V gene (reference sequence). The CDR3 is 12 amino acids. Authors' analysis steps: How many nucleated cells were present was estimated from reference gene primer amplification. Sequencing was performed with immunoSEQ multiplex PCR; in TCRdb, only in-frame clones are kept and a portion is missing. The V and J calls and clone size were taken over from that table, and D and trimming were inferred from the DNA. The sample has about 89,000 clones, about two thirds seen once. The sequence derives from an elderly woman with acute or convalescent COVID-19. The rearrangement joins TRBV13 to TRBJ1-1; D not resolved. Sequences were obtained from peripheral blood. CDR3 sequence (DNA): TGTGCCAGCAGCCTTCGAGGATCTAAAGCTTTCTTT. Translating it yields CASSLRGSKAFF.